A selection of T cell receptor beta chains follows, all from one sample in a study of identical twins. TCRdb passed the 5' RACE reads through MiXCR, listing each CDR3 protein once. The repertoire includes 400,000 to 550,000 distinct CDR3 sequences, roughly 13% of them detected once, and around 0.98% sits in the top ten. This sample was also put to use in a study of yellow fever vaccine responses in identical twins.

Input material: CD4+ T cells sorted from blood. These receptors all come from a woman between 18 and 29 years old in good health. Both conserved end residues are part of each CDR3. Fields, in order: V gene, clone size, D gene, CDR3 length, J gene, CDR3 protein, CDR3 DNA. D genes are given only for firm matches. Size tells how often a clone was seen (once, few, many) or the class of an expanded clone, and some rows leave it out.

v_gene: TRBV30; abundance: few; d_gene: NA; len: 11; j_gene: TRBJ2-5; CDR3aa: CAWTGKETQYF; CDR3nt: TGTGCCTGGACTGGTAAAGAGACCCAGTACTTC
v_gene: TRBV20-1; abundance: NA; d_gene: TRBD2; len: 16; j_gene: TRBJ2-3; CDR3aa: CSARDPGLAIADTQYF; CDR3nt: TGCAGTGCTAGAGATCCGGGACTAGCGATCGCAGATACGCAGTATTTT
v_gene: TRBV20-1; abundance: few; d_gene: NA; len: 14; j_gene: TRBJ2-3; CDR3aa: CSARRFPRTDTQYF; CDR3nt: TGCAGTGCGCGCCGGTTCCCTCGCACAGATACGCAGTATTTT
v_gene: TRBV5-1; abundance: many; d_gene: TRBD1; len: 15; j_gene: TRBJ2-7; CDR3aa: CASSRGTGPIYEQYF; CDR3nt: TGCGCCAGCAGCAGAGGGACAGGGCCCATCTACGAGCAGTACTTC
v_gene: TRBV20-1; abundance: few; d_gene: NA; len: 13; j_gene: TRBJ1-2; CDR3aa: CSATRTENYGYTF; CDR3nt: TGCAGTGCTACTCGGACCGAGAACTATGGCTACACCTTC
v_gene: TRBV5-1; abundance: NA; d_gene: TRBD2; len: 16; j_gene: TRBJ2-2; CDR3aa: CASSRGTSGITGELFF; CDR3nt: TGCGCCAGCAGCCGAGGGACTAGCGGGATCACCGGGGAGCTGTTTTTT
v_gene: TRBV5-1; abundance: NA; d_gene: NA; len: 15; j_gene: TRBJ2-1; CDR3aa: CASSLESGLLNEQFF; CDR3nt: TGCGCCAGCAGCTTGGAATCCGGATTGTTGAATGAGCAGTTCTTC
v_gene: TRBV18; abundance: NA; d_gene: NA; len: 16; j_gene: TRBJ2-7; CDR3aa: CASSPLSGAKSYEQYF; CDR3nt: TGTGCCAGCTCACCACTTTCAGGGGCTAAATCCTACGAGCAGTACTTC
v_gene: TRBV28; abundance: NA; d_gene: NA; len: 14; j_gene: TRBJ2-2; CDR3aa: CASSLMGATGELFF; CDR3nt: TGTGCCAGCAGTTTAATGGGGGCCACCGGGGAGCTGTTTTTT
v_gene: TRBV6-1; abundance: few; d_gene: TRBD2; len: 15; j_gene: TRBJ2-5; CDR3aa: CASSDMGGRQETQYF; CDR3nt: TGTGCCAGCAGTGATATGGGGGGGAGACAAGAGACCCAGTACTTC
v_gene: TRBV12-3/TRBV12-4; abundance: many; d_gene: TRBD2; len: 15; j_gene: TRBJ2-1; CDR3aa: CASSSVAGGRNEQFF; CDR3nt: TGTGCCAGCAGTTCCGTGGCGGGAGGGAGGAATGAGCAGTTCTTC
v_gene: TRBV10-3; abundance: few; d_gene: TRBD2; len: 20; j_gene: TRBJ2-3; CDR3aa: CAISEIMRERREGPGDTQYF; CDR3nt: TGTGCCATCAGTGAGATAATGAGGGAACGGCGGGAGGGCCCCGGAGATACGCAGTATTTT
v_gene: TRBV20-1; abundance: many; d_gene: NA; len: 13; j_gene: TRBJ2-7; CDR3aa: CSARRDTTYEQYF; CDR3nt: TGCAGTGCTAGGAGGGACACAACCTACGAGCAGTACTTC
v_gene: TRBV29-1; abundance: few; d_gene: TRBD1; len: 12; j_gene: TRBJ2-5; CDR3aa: CSVQTGEETQYF; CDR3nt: TGCAGCGTACAAACAGGGGAAGAGACCCAGTACTTC
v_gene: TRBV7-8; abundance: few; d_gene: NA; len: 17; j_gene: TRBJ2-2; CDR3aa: CASSPRGGIANTGELFF; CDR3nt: TGTGCCAGCAGCCCTAGAGGTGGGATAGCGAACACCGGGGAGCTGTTTTTT
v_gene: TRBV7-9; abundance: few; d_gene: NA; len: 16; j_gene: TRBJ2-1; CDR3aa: CASQLWRTTSYNEQFF; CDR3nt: TGTGCCAGCCAGTTGTGGCGAACAACCTCCTACAATGAGCAGTTCTTC
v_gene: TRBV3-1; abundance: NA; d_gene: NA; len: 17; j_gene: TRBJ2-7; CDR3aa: CATTPTWEVGSSYEQYF; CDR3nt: TGTGCCACCACCCCGACTTGGGAGGTAGGAAGCTCCTACGAGCAGTACTTC
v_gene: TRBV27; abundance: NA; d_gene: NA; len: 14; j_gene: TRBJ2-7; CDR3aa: CASSLITTNGEQYF; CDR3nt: TGTGCCAGCAGTTTAATTACCACGAACGGCGAGCAGTACTTC
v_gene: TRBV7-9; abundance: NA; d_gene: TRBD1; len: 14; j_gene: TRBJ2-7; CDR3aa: CASSRDRENYEQYF; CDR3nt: TGTGCCAGCAGCCGGGACAGGGAAAACTACGAGCAGTACTTC
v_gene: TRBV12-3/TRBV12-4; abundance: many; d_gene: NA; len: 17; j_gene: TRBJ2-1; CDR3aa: CASSFRLEGLGYNEQFF; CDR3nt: TGTGCCAGCAGTTTTAGGTTGGAGGGGTTGGGCTACAATGAGCAGTTCTTC
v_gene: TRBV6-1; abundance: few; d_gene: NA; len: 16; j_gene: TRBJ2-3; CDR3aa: CASSKTKGFGTDTQYF; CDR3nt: TGTGCCAGCAGTAAAACCAAAGGATTCGGCACAGATACGCAGTATTTT
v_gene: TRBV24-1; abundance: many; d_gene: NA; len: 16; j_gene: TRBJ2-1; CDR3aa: CATSDTGPEFFDEQFF; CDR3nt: TGTGCCACCAGTGACACGGGACCAGAGTTCTTCGATGAGCAGTTCTTC
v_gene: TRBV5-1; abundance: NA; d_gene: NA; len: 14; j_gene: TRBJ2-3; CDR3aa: CASYNPGSSDTQYF; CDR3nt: TGCGCCAGTTATAACCCGGGGTCGTCAGATACGCAGTATTTT
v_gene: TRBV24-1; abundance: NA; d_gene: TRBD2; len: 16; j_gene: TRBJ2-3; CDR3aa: CATSDWVSGAADTQYF; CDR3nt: TGTGCCACCAGTGATTGGGTAAGCGGGGCGGCAGATACGCAGTATTTT
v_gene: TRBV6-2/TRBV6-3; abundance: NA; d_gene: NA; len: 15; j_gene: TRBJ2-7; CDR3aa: CASIDSREHSYEQYF; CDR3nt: TGTGCCAGCATCGACTCCCGGGAGCACTCCTACGAGCAGTACTTC
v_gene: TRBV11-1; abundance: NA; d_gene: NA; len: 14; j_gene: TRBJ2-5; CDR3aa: CASSPNPAGETQYF; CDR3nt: TGTGCCAGCAGCCCGAACCCCGCGGGAGAGACCCAGTACTTC
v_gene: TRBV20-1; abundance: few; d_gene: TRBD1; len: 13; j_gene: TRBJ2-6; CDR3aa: CSAQQDRGNVLTF; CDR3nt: TGCAGTGCCCAGCAGGACAGGGGCAACGTCCTGACTTTC
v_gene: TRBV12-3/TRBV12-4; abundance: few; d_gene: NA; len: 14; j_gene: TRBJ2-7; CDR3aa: CASSFSSATYEQYF; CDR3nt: TGTGCCAGCAGTTTTTCCTCTGCTACCTACGAGCAGTACTTC
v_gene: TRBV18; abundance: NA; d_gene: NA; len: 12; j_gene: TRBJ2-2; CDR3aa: CASSPKSGELFF; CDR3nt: TGTGCCAGCTCACCTAAGTCCGGGGAGCTGTTTTTT
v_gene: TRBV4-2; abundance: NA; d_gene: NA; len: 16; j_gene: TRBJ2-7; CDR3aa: CASSQGPGDEGYEQYF; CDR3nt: TGTGCCAGCAGCCAAGGTCCCGGGGACGAGGGATACGAGCAGTACTTC
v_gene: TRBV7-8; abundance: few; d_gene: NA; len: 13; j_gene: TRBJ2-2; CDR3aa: CASRPTNTGELFF; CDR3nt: TGTGCCAGCAGACCCACGAACACCGGGGAGCTGTTTTTT
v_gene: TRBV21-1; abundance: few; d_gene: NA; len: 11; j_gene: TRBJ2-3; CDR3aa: CARNRDRGKYF; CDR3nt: TGTGCCAGAAACCGGGACAGGGGGAAGTATTTT
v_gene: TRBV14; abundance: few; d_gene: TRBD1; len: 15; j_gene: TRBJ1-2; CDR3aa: CASSPLTGTNYGYTF; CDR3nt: TGTGCCAGCAGCCCATTGACAGGGACTAACTATGGCTACACCTTC
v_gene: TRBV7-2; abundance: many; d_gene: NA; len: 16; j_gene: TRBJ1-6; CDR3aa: CASSLVTRGGNSPLHF; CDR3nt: TGTGCCAGCAGCTTGGTTACAAGGGGAGGGAATTCACCCCTCCACTTT
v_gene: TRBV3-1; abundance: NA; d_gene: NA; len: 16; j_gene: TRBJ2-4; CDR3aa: CASSQLGALAKNIQYF; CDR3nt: TGTGCCAGCAGCCAACTGGGTGCCCTAGCCAAAAACATTCAGTACTTC
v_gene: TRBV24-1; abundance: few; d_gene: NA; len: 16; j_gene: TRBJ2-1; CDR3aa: CATSRGGRTSYNEQFF; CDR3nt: TGTGCCACCAGTAGAGGGGGAAGAACATCCTACAATGAGCAGTTCTTC
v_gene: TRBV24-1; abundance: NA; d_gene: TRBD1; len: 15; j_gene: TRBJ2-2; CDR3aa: CATSDPTGFSGELFF; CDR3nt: TGTGCCACCAGTGACCCGACAGGGTTTTCCGGGGAGCTGTTTTTT
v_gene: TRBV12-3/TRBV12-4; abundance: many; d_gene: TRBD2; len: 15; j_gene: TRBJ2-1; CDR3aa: CASSLLTSFSNEQFF; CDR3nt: TGTGCCAGCAGTTTGTTGACTAGCTTCTCCAATGAGCAGTTCTTC
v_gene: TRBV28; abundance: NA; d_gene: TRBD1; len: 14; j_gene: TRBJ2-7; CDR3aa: CASVAGQASYEQYF; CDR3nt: TGTGCCAGCGTTGCGGGACAGGCTTCCTACGAGCAGTACTTC
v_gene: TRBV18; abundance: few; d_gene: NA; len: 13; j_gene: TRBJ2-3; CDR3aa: CASSPQMRDTQYF; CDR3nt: TGTGCCAGCTCACCACAAATGAGAGATACGCAGTATTTT
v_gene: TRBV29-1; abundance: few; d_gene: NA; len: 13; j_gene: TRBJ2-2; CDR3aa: CSVAWTGTGELFF; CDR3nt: TGCAGCGTCGCTTGGACGGGCACCGGGGAGCTGTTTTTT